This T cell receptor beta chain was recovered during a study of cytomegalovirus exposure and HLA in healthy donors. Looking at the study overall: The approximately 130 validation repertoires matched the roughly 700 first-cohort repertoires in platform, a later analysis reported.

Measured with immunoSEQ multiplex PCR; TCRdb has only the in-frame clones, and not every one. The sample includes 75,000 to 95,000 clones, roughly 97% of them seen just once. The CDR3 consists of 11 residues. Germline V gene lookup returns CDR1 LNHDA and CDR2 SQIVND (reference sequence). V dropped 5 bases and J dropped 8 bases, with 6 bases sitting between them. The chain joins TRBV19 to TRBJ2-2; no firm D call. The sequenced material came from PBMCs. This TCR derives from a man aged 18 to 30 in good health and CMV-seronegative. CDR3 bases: TGTGCCAGTAGTTTCCGGGGGGAGCTGTTTTTT. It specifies CASSFRGELFF.